Listed below are T cell receptor beta chains from one sample, sequenced in a study of T cell responses to AZD1222 COVID-19 vaccine. TCRdb's table, derived via immunoSEQ multiplex PCR, lists solely in-frame clones and lacks some. This sample yields around 85,000 clones, of which 85% to 90% are seen a single time; 1.3% to 1.5% belongs to the top ten. The sequencing here drew on peripheral blood, taken 28 days after the second AZD1222 dose. These receptors originate from an adult who received the AZD1222 COVID-19 vaccine. Both conserved end residues are part of each CDR3. Each record gives: clone size, V gene, D gene, J gene, CDR3 protein. The D gene is left open where the match is weak. Only part of the rows carry a size: once, few, many, or a class if the clone is expanded.

>once|TRBV30|NA|TRBJ1-2
CAWSGGANYGYTF
>NA|TRBV30|NA|TRBJ1-6
CAWSVGGHNSPLHF
>NA|TRBV5-1|NA|TRBJ2-3
CASSLVPGTDTQYF
>NA|TRBV15|TRBD1|TRBJ1-2
CATSRAPDRAPYGYTF
>once|TRBV4-1|NA|TRBJ1-5
CASSPSGAPNQPQHF
>NA|TRBV7-6|NA|TRBJ2-1
CASSSIHGDSYNEQFF
>NA|TRBV5-5|TRBD2|TRBJ2-3
CASSVRTSGRNTDTQYF
>NA|TRBV28|TRBD2|TRBJ2-1
CASSFGGSVDEQFF
>NA|TRBV3-1/TRBV3-2|NA|TRBJ1-1
CASSQLRGVSEAFF
>NA|TRBV12-3/TRBV12-4|NA|TRBJ1-2
CASSRTGSGGYTF
>NA|TRBV6-1|TRBD2|TRBJ2-7
CASSEGLAGGQFYEQYF
>NA|TRBV9|TRBD2|TRBJ2-3
CASSVASGVTDTQYF
>NA|TRBV5-1|NA|TRBJ1-2
CASTQGSDGYTF
>NA|TRBV5-1|TRBD1|TRBJ1-6
CASSVRRDRGNSPLHF
>NA|TRBV2|NA|TRBJ1-6
CARGQLNSPLHF
>NA|TRBV5-1|TRBD2|TRBJ2-7
CASSLRAGALYEQYF
>NA|TRBV9|NA|TRBJ1-3
CASSPPGGSGNTIYF
>NA|TRBV19|TRBD2|TRBJ2-2
CASSIRAGEGGELFF
>NA|TRBV30|NA|TRBJ1-1
CAWTGSSGTIEAFF
>NA|TRBV7-3|TRBD1|TRBJ1-1
CASSPTGPGTEAFF
>NA|TRBV10-3|NA|TRBJ1-1
CAISTGAGLDTEAFF
>NA|TRBV4-1|NA|TRBJ1-5
CASSQGSWNQPQHF
>NA|TRBV6-5|NA|TRBJ1-1
CASSPDFRRYAFF
>once|TRBV25-1|NA|TRBJ2-7
CASSQFQAPKTYEQYF
>NA|TRBV27|NA|TRBJ1-2
CASRWGVGNYGYTF
>NA|TRBV4-3|NA|TRBJ1-2
CASSQDWPGVNYGYTF
>NA|TRBV18|TRBD2|TRBJ2-5
CASSVTSGQETQYF
>NA|TRBV9|NA|TRBJ2-2
CASSRTGNTGELFF
>NA|TRBV5-1|NA|TRBJ1-1
CASSLSSPNTEAFF
>NA|TRBV5-3|NA|TRBJ2-7
CARSLRPGCSSYEQYF
>NA|TRBV14|NA|TRBJ2-1
CASSQGTVYNEQFF
>NA|TRBV12-3/TRBV12-4|TRBD1|TRBJ1-1
CASSGTAAGAFF
>NA|TRBV4-1|NA|TRBJ2-7
CASSHPEGEQYF
>NA|TRBV7-2|NA|TRBJ1-5
CASSSQLQPQHF
>NA|TRBV5-5|TRBD1|TRBJ2-7
CASSFLRDSSYEQYF
>once|TRBV5-4|NA|TRBJ2-7
CASSPQPLSSYEQYF
>NA|TRBV6-4|NA|TRBJ2-7
CASLRKPGHAYEQYF
>few|TRBV24-1|NA|TRBJ1-5
CATSGTGTISNQPQHF
>NA|TRBV7-2|TRBD1|TRBJ2-1
CASSLLGQGGSEQFF
>NA|TRBV29-1|NA|TRBJ2-5
CSVEVRQGRETQYF
>NA|TRBV3-1/TRBV3-2|NA|TRBJ2-3
CASSQEDSRDTQYF